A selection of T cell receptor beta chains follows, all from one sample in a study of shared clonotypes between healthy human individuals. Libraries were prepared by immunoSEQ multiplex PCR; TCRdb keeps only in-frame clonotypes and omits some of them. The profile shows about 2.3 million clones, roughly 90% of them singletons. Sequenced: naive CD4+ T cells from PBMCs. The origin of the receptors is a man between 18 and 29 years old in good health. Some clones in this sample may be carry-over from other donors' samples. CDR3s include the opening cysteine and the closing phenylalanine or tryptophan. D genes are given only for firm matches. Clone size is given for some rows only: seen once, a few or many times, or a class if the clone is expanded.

cdr3_nt: TGTGCCAGCAGCCTCCCAGGGGGGAGGGCAGGGGGCGTCTATGGCTACACCTTC; cdr3_aa: CASSLPGGRAGGVYGYTF; d_call: TRBD1; clone_size: once; j_call: TRBJ1-2; v_call: TRBV5-6; cdr3_length: 18
cdr3_nt: TGTGCCAGCAGCTCCGACAGGGTCGTCAGGGGGGAGACCCAGTACTTC; cdr3_aa: CASSSDRVVRGETQYF; d_call: TRBD1; clone_size: .; j_call: TRBJ2-5; v_call: TRBV7-2; cdr3_length: 16
cdr3_nt: TGTGCCAGCAGCTTCAGGGCCAGACAATTCCAAGAGACCCAGTACTTC; cdr3_aa: CASSFRARQFQETQYF; d_call: .; clone_size: .; j_call: TRBJ2-5; v_call: TRBV7-9; cdr3_length: 16
cdr3_nt: TGTGCCAGCAGCCGACAACGTCAAGAGACCCAGTACTTC; cdr3_aa: CASSRQRQETQYF; d_call: .; clone_size: .; j_call: TRBJ2-5; v_call: TRBV6-6; cdr3_length: 13
cdr3_nt: TGCGCCAGCCGAGCCCAGGGTCCTTCCAATGAGCAGTTCTTC; cdr3_aa: CASRAQGPSNEQFF; d_call: .; clone_size: .; j_call: TRBJ2-1; v_call: TRBV5-1; cdr3_length: 14
cdr3_nt: TGTGCCAGCAGCATCGCCGGGACTGTGAACACCGGGGAGCTGTTTTTT; cdr3_aa: CASSIAGTVNTGELFF; d_call: .; clone_size: .; j_call: TRBJ2-2; v_call: TRBV7-2; cdr3_length: 16
cdr3_nt: TGCGCCAGCAGCTTGGAAGGGCCTGGGACCCAGTACTTC; cdr3_aa: CASSLEGPGTQYF; d_call: .; clone_size: .; j_call: TRBJ2-5; v_call: TRBV5-1; cdr3_length: 13
cdr3_nt: TGTGCCAGCAGTTTAGTCCGGACAGGGGGCTATGGCTACACCTTC; cdr3_aa: CASSLVRTGGYGYTF; d_call: TRBD1; clone_size: .; j_call: TRBJ1-2; v_call: TRBV28; cdr3_length: 15
cdr3_nt: TGTGCCAGCACCAATACGGACAGCCTGGCGGGGACTGAAGCTTTCTTT; cdr3_aa: CASTNTDSLAGTEAFF; d_call: .; clone_size: .; j_call: TRBJ1-1; v_call: TRBV2; cdr3_length: 16
cdr3_nt: TGCGCCAGCAGCTCGTCCGGGACTAGCGGGAGGACGGACGAGCAGTACTTC; cdr3_aa: CASSSSGTSGRTDEQYF; d_call: TRBD2; clone_size: .; j_call: TRBJ2-7; v_call: TRBV5-1; cdr3_length: 17
cdr3_nt: TGTGCCAGCAGTCCAGGGACAGGGGGTATTAGGACTGAAGCTTTCTTT; cdr3_aa: CASSPGTGGIRTEAFF; d_call: TRBD1; clone_size: .; j_call: TRBJ1-1; v_call: TRBV27; cdr3_length: 16
cdr3_nt: TGTGCCAGCAGCTTAGCCGTGACTCGAACCACAGATACGCAGTATTTT; cdr3_aa: CASSLAVTRTTDTQYF; d_call: .; clone_size: .; j_call: TRBJ2-3; v_call: TRBV7-2; cdr3_length: 16
cdr3_nt: TGCAGCGATACAGGAGCCCGCTCCTACAATGAGCAGTTCTTC; cdr3_aa: CSDTGARSYNEQFF; d_call: .; clone_size: .; j_call: TRBJ2-1; v_call: TRBV29-1; cdr3_length: 14
cdr3_nt: TGTGCCACCAGCAGAGGGGGGGATGAACTAGAGCAGTTCTTC; cdr3_aa: CATSRGGDELEQFF; d_call: .; clone_size: .; j_call: TRBJ2-1; v_call: TRBV15; cdr3_length: 14
cdr3_nt: TGTGCCAGCTCACCGAGCCACGGCAATCAGCCCCAGCATTTT; cdr3_aa: CASSPSHGNQPQHF; d_call: .; clone_size: few; j_call: TRBJ1-5; v_call: TRBV18; cdr3_length: 14
cdr3_nt: TGTGCCAGCAGCGTGACGTCTAGCGGAGATACGCAGTATTTT; cdr3_aa: CASSVTSSGDTQYF; d_call: TRBD2; clone_size: .; j_call: TRBJ2-3; v_call: TRBV9; cdr3_length: 14
cdr3_nt: .; cdr3_aa: CASSSSGRFYGYTF; d_call: .; clone_size: .; j_call: TRBJ1-2; v_call: TRBV6-6; cdr3_length: 14
cdr3_nt: TGTGCCAGTAGGTCAACCGGACAGGGACTCTATGGCTACACCTTC; cdr3_aa: CASRSTGQGLYGYTF; d_call: TRBD1; clone_size: .; j_call: TRBJ1-2; v_call: TRBV19; cdr3_length: 15
cdr3_nt: TGCGCCAGCAGCTCGACACGTACCTACGAGCAGTACTTC; cdr3_aa: CASSSTRTYEQYF; d_call: .; clone_size: .; j_call: TRBJ2-7; v_call: TRBV5-1; cdr3_length: 13
cdr3_nt: TGTGCCAGCAGACCCGGGACTAGCGGTTGGGATGAGCAGTTCTTC; cdr3_aa: CASRPGTSGWDEQFF; d_call: TRBD2; clone_size: .; j_call: TRBJ2-1; v_call: TRBV13; cdr3_length: 15
cdr3_nt: TGCAGTGCTCCTTTAATCTACGAGCAGTACTTC; cdr3_aa: CSAPLIYEQYF; d_call: .; clone_size: once; j_call: TRBJ2-7; v_call: TRBV20-1; cdr3_length: 11
cdr3_nt: TGTGCCAGCTCACCAACTAGCGGAGACTACGAGCAGTACTTC; cdr3_aa: CASSPTSGDYEQYF; d_call: TRBD2; clone_size: .; j_call: TRBJ2-7; v_call: TRBV18; cdr3_length: 14
cdr3_nt: TGCGCCAGCAGCCCGGCGGGGGGGATAGAAGCTTTCTTT; cdr3_aa: CASSPAGGIEAFF; d_call: .; clone_size: .; j_call: TRBJ1-1; v_call: TRBV5-1; cdr3_length: 13
cdr3_nt: TGTGCCAGCAGCGTTAGGGAACTAGCGGGAGGGTCTAATGAGCAGTTCTTC; cdr3_aa: CASSVRELAGGSNEQFF; d_call: TRBD2; clone_size: .; j_call: TRBJ2-1; v_call: TRBV7-3; cdr3_length: 17
cdr3_nt: TGCGCCAGCAGCCCGGGGACAGTGAATCAGCCCCAGCATTTT; cdr3_aa: CASSPGTVNQPQHF; d_call: TRBD1; clone_size: .; j_call: TRBJ1-5; v_call: TRBV5-1; cdr3_length: 14
cdr3_nt: TGTGCCAGCAGCACCGGACAGGGCCGCCCTGGAAACACCATATATTTT; cdr3_aa: CASSTGQGRPGNTIYF; d_call: TRBD1; clone_size: once; j_call: TRBJ1-3; v_call: TRBV7-2; cdr3_length: 16
cdr3_nt: TGTGCCAGCAGCCAACGGGGTGGGGGAGCTAGCGAGCAGTACTTC; cdr3_aa: CASSQRGGGASEQYF; d_call: .; clone_size: .; j_call: TRBJ2-7; v_call: TRBV2; cdr3_length: 15
cdr3_nt: TGTGCCAGCAGCCAAGATATAGGGACTCCGAACACTGAAGCTTTCTTT; cdr3_aa: CASSQDIGTPNTEAFF; d_call: .; clone_size: .; j_call: TRBJ1-1; v_call: TRBV4-2; cdr3_length: 16
cdr3_nt: TGCAGTGCTAGGGAAAATGGGGGCTACACCTTC; cdr3_aa: CSARENGGYTF; d_call: .; clone_size: .; j_call: TRBJ1-2; v_call: TRBV20-1; cdr3_length: 11
cdr3_nt: TGTGCCAGCAGCTTAGCTAGCGGGAGGAACTACGAGCAGTACTTC; cdr3_aa: CASSLASGRNYEQYF; d_call: TRBD2; clone_size: .; j_call: TRBJ2-7; v_call: TRBV13; cdr3_length: 15
cdr3_nt: TGTGCCAGCAGCACGGGGGCCTTTGGGGACTATGGCTACACCTTC; cdr3_aa: CASSTGAFGDYGYTF; d_call: .; clone_size: .; j_call: TRBJ1-2; v_call: TRBV11-2; cdr3_length: 15
cdr3_nt: TGCGCCAGCAGCCTTACCGGGACACTTAGCAATCAGCCCCAGCATTTT; cdr3_aa: CASSLTGTLSNQPQHF; d_call: .; clone_size: .; j_call: TRBJ1-5; v_call: TRBV5-1; cdr3_length: 16
cdr3_nt: TGTGCCACCAGCAGAGCGTGGGACTCAACTAATGAAAAACTGTTTTTT; cdr3_aa: CATSRAWDSTNEKLFF; d_call: .; clone_size: few; j_call: TRBJ1-4; v_call: TRBV15; cdr3_length: 16